This T cell receptor beta chain appears in the sequencing data of a study of read filtering for tumor transcriptome and immune sequencing (dated by TCRdb to 2019 to 2021). About the study as a whole: Of the patients in the cohort, more than 16 were male and 11 to 15 were female, and their mean age was about 72 years, with a range of about 40 to 85. By revised international staging, roughly 8 patients were R-ISS I, under 20 were R-ISS II and 7 were R-ISS III. Whole-transcriptome libraries were prepared with the TruSeq RNA Access Library Prep Kit after DNase treatment. TCR repertoires obtained by targeted immune repertoire sequencing and by bulk whole-transcriptome sequencing performed on the same bone marrow samples were compared. Per sample, about 3.5 to 10.27 million TCR-region mapped reads were obtained with IR-seq, compared with only 85 to 1273 with RNA-seq. One of the main goals was to work out a read-filtering strategy for immune repertoire data, in particular whether clonotypes backed by only a single read should be removed. General conclusions and limits of the study: In IR-seq, single-read clonotypes were roughly 86% of clonotypes but about 3.5% of total reads; in RNA-seq they were roughly 77% of clonotypes and about 41% of reads. The sorted CD138-negative fraction was a mixed bone marrow immune population, not purified T cells. Compared with RNA-seq, IR-seq captured clonotypes at much higher depth and more reliably, and a smaller IR-seq throughput was enough to identify most shared clonotypes. The correlation between IR-seq and RNA-seq shared clonotype proportions rose when single-read clonotypes were removed.

Each patient had bone marrow sampled at the time of active disease. Bone marrow mononuclear cells were isolated by Ficoll-Hypaque density gradient centrifugation. Myeloma plasma cells were removed and CD138-negative cells were collected by negative selection after labeling with CD138 magnetic microbeads on a MACS separator. Flow cytometry with CD138 antibodies on an Attune NxT was used to check how pure the isolated cells were. TRIzol reagent was used to extract total RNA, which was then quantified with a NanoDrop spectrophotometer. Paired RNA-seq and IR-seq were performed on each patient's CD138-negative bone marrow sample. Per the germline V gene, SGHVS is the CDR1 and FQNEAQ is the CDR2. The CDR3 holds 15 amino acids from the cysteine to the phenylalanine. Only the CDR3 part of the read is kept: 45 bases, read in frame from the first base. V sheds 3 bases and J sheds 5 bases, leaving 16 bases between their ends.

This clonotype has a count of ten or more. Its antigen is unknown. Base qualities are not provided; no much larger clone lies one nucleotide away. TCR libraries were built from approximately 0.4 ug RNA with the Immunoverse kit, using molecular barcoded adaptors covering alpha/delta and beta/gamma chains. TCR library preparation was performed with the same RNA that was used for transcriptome sequencing. Sequencing of TCR libraries was carried out on an Illumina HiSeq 4000 with 2 x 150 cycles. Per the original workflow: With MiXCR, TCR reads were aligned to human V, D, J and C references and assembled into CDR3 clonotypes, with quality filtering and error correction included. Clonotype counts and gene usage diversity were analyzed with the tcR package in R. Raw mapping reads were checked after the RNA-seq reads had been mapped by STAR aligner version 2.5.3a onto the human GRCh37 genome. IR-seq fastq files were randomly downsampled with Seqtk 1.3 to test the effect of sequencing depth on detected clonotypes. TCRdb cleaned the public reads at Q25 with fastp, built clones with MiXCR and kept in-frame beta chains. Duplicate CDR3 protein sequences are folded into a single record with the most common DNA and genes. The V and J calls reflect TCRdb's pipeline rather than the authors' work. Within this sample are roughly 6,000 distinct CDR3 sequences, with around 22% of them counted one time only. Approximately 52% of the sample belongs to the ten largest clones.

This clonotype was obtained from a donor aged 40 or older with multiple myeloma. The specimen sequenced was a population of CD138-negative cells sorted from bone marrow. The cell subset or site label for this specimen denotes: bone marrow mononuclear cells depleted of CD138+ plasma/myeloma cells by negative magnetic selection. The V gene is TRBV7-8 and the J gene is TRBJ2-5; the D gene is possibly TRBD1, with 6 bases matching. At the DNA level, the sequence is TGTGCCAGCAGCTTCGGCAGGGGTCGTACCGAGACCCAGTACTTC. Protein translation: CASSFGRGRTETQYF. Outside the CDR3, residues come from the reference TRBV7-8 and TRBJ2-5 proteins, so the full variable domain is: GAGVSQSPRYKVAKRGQDVALRCDPISGHVSLFWYQQALGQGPEFLTYFQNEAQLDKSGLPSDRFFAERPEGSVSTLKIQRTQQEDSAVYLCASSFGRGRTETQYFGPGTRLLVL.